This TCR beta chain is from a study of blood T cells in healthy people across ages. The count of this clonotype is one. PCR was performed a second time for about 7 to 11 cycles using a sample-barcoded 5' primer and a J-beta primer mix. Using its own MiXCR run on the 5' RACE reads, TCRdb lists one record per CDR3 protein. This sample has 1.5 million to 2 million distinct CDR3 sequences, with 28% found just once. This CDR3 is 17 amino acids long. CDR1 is SGHKS and CDR2 is YYEKEE in the germline V gene (reference sequence). Deletions cut 0 bases from V and 13 bases from J, with 26 bases between. Material for sequencing was blood. The TCR comes from a woman aged 25 to 39 in good health. The chain recombines TRBV5-5 with TRBJ2-4, with D perhaps TRBD1 (6 bases). The CDR3 coding sequence is TGTGCCAGCAGCTTGGTAGTGGGCCGGGACACCCTCTACGGGCAGTACTTC. Translated: CASSLVVGRDTLYGQYF.